This T cell receptor (beta chain) was found in a study of T cell changes during pregnancy in multiple sclerosis. CDR1 LGHNT and CDR2 FRNRAP come from the germline V gene. V lost 1 base, J lost 3 bases, and 7 bases lay in between. CDR3 length: 14 amino acids. TCRdb keeps only in-frame clones here, not all; method: immunoSEQ multiplex PCR. The table includes some 67,000 clones, about 90% detected once. The chain carries TRBV12-5 and TRBJ1-5; D is undetermined. This TCR came from a female donor with multiple sclerosis, enrolled in a pregnancy study. The material was peripheral blood, obtained after pregnancy. The CDR3 coding sequence is TGTGCTAGTGGTTTGGCCAGGATCAATCAGCCCCAGCATTTT. It yields the protein CASGLARINQPQHF. Full variable domain (outside the CDR3, taken from reference TRBV12-5 and TRBJ1-5): DARVTQTPRHKVTEMGQEVTMRCQPILGHNTVFWYRQTMMQGLELLAYFRNRAPLDDSGMPKDRFSAEMPDATLATLKIQPSEPRDSAVYFCASGLARINQPQHFGDGTRLSIL.